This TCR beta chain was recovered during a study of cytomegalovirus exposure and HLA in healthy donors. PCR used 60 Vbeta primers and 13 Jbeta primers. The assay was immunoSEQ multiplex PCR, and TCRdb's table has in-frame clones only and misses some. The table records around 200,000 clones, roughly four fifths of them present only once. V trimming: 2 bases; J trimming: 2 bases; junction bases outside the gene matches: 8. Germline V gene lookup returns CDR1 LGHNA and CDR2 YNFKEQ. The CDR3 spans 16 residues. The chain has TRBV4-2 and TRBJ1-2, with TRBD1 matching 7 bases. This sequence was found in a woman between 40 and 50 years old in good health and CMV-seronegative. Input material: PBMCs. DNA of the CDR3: TGTGCCAGCAGCCAAATTCCCCAGACAGGGAACTATGGCTACACCTTC. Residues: CASSQIPQTGNYGYTF.